This T cell receptor beta chain appears in the sequencing data of a study of a mutant IDH1 vaccine in newly diagnosed glioma. The repertoire was sequenced with immunoSEQ multiplex PCR; TCRdb's copy has only in-frame clones and lacks some. Altogether fewer than 45,000 clones are present, just under 80% being singletons, with the ten largest covering about 9.1%. The time point is: baseline, week 1 (first vaccination visit). Documented treatment: pre-vaccination baseline after standard-of-care therapy. Germline V gene sequence: CDR1 GTSNPN, CDR2 SVGIG (reference sequence). The CDR3 is 16 amino acids. The V and J ends lost 0 bases and 6 bases respectively, with 18 bases between them.

Sequenced here: PBMCs, sampled from a glioma patient treated with radiotherapy, temozolomide or both. This TCR was recovered from a middle-aged man with glioma. Some clones in this sample may be carry-over from other donors' samples. V is TRBV30 and J is TRBJ2-1, with a weak D call TRBD2 (6 bases). The CDR3 loop is CAWSVVLGLGGNEQFF. CDR3 coding DNA: TGTGCCTGGAGTGTAGTTTTAGGACTCGGGGGCAATGAGCAGTTCTTC.